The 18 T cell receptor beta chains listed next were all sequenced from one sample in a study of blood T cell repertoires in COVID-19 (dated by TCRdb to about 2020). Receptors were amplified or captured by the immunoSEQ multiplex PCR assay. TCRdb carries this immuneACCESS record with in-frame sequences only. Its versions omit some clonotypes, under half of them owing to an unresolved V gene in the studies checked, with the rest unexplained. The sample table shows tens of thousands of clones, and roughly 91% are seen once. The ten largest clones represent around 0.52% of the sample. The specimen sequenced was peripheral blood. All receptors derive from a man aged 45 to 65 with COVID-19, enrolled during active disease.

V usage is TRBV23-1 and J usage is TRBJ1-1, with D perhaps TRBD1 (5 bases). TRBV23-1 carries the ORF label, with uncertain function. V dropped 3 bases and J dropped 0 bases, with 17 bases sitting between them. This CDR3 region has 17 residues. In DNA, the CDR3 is TGCGCCAGCAGTCAGCCCATTCTACAGGACCTGAACACTGAAGCTTTCTTT. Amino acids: CASSQPILQDLNTEAFF.

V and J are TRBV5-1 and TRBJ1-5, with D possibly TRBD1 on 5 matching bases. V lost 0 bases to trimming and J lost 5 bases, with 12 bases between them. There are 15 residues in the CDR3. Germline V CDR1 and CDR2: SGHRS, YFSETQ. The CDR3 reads CASSLAGEGYQPQHF. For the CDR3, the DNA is TGCGCCAGCAGCTTGGCGGGGGAGGGGTATCAGCCCCAGCATTTT.

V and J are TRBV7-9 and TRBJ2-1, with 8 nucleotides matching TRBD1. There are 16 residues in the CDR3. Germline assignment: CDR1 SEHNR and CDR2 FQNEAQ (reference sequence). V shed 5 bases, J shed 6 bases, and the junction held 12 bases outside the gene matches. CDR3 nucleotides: TGTGCCAGCAGCCGACCGGGGACAGGTGCCGCCAATGAGCAGTTCTTC. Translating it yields CASSRPGTGAANEQFF.

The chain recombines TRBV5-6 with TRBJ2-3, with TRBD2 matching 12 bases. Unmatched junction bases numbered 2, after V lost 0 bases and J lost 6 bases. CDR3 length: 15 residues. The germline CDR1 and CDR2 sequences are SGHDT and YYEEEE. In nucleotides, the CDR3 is TGTGCCAGCAGCTTGGTCACTAGCGGGAGGGATACGCAGTATTTT. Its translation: CASSLVTSGRDTQYF.

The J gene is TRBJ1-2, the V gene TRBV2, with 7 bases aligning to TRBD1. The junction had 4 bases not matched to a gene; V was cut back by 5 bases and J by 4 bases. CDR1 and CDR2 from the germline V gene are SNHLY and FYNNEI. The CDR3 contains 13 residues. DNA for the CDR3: TGTGCCAGCAGTCCGGGACAGATCTATGGCTACACCTTC. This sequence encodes CASSPGQIYGYTF.

DNA for the CDR3: TGTGCCTGGAGCGGTAGCGGGAGAAGCGATGAGCAGTTCTTC. It is translated as CAWSGSGRSDEQFF. The chain combines TRBV30 with TRBJ2-1; TRBD2 matches 9 bases. With V trimmed by 3 bases and J by 8 bases, 8 bases remained unmatched. The CDR3 loop spans 14 amino acids. CDR1 is GTSNPN, CDR2 SVGIG, per germline (reference sequence). Full variable domain (remainder filled in from reference TRBV30 and TRBJ2-1): SQTIHQWPATLVQPVGSPLSLECTVEGTSNPNLYWYRQAAGRGLQLLFYSVGIGQISSEVPQNLSASRPQDRQFILSSKKLLLSDSGFYLCAWSGSGRSDEQFFGPGTRLTVL.

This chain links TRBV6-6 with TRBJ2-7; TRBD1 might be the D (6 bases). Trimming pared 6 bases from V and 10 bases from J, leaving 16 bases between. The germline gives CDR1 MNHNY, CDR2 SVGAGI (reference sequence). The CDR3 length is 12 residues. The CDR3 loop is CASRSGTQQQYF. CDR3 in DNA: TGTGCCAGCAGGTCCGGGACACAACAACAGTACTTC.

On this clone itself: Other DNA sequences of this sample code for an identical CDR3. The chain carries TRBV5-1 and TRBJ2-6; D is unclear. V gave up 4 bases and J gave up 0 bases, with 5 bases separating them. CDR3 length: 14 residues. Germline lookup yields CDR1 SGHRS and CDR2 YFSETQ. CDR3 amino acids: CASSLYSGANVLTF. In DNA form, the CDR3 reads TGCGCCAGCAGCCTTTACTCTGGGGCCAACGTCCTGACTTTC.

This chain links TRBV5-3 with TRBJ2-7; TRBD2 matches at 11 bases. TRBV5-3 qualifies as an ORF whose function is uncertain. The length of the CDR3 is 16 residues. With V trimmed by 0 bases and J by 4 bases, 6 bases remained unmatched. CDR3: CARSLVSSGRMYEQYF. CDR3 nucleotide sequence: TGTGCCAGAAGCTTGGTATCTAGCGGGAGGATGTACGAGCAGTACTTC.

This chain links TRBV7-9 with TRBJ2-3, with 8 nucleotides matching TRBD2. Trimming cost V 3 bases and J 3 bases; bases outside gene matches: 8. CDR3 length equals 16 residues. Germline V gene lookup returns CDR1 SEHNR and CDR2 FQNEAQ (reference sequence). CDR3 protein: CASSFWGREETDTQYF. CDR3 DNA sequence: TGTGCCAGCAGCTTTTGGGGGCGGGAGGAGACAGATACGCAGTATTTT.

The CDR3 here is CASSMTSGSGEQYF. The CDR3 nucleotides are TGTGCCAGCAGCATGACTAGCGGGAGTGGCGAGCAGTACTTC. V is TRBV5-8 and J is TRBJ2-7; 12 bases line up with TRBD2. The CDR3 is 14 residues long. The germline V gene has CDR1 SGHTS and CDR2 YDEGEE. V shed 4 bases and J 6 bases; nucleotides not matched to a gene: 5. The variable domain in full, completed from reference TRBV5-8 and TRBJ2-7, reads EAGVTQSPTHLIKTRGQQATLRCSPISGHTSVYWYQQALGLGLQFLLWYDEGEERNRGNFPPRFSGRQFPNYSSELNVNALELEDSALYLCASSMTSGSGEQYFGPGTRLTVT.

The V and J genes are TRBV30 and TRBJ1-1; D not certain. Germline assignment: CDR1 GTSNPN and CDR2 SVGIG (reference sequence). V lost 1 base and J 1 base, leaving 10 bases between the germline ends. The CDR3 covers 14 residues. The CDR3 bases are TGTGCCTGGAGTGCCCCCTCCGGGAACACTGAAGCTTTCTTT. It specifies CAWSAPSGNTEAFF.

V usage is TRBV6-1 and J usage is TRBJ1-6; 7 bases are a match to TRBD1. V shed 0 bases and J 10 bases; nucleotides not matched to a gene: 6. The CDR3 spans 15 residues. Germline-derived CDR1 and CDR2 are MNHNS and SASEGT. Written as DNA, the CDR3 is TGTGCCAGCAGTGAAGCGCCAAGGGGGCAATCACCCCTCCACTTT. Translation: CASSEAPRGQSPLHF.

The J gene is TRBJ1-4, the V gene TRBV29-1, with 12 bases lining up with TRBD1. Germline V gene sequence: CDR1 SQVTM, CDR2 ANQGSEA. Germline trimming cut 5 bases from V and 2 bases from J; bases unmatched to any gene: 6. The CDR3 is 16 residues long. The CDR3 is CSVFIGTGGTNEKLFF. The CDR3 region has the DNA TGCAGCGTTTTCATAGGGACAGGGGGCACTAATGAAAAACTGTTTTTT.

This chain's CDR3 is CASSEGSLDYNEQFF. The CDR3 coding sequence is TGTGCCAGCAGTGAAGGATCACTAGATTACAATGAGCAGTTCTTC. The chain recombines TRBV6-4 with TRBJ2-1; perhaps TRBD2 as D (5 bases). Trimming pared 3 bases from V and 4 bases from J, leaving 13 bases between. The CDR3 spans 15 residues. Germline V gene sequence: CDR1 MRHNA, CDR2 SNTAGT.

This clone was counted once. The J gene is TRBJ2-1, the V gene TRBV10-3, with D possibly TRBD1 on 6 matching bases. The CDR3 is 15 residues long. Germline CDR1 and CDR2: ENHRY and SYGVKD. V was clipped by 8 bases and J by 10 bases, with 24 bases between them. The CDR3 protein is CAIAPLAGAAGEQFF. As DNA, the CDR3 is TGTGCCATCGCCCCCCTGGCAGGGGCCGCAGGGGAGCAGTTCTTC.

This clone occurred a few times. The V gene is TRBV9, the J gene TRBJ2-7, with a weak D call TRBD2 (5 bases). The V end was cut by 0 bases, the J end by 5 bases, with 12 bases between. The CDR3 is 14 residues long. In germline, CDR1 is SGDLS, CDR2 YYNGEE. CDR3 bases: TGTGCCAGCAGCGTAGAGAAGAGGGCAGACGAGCAGTACTTC. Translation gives CASSVEKRADEQYF.

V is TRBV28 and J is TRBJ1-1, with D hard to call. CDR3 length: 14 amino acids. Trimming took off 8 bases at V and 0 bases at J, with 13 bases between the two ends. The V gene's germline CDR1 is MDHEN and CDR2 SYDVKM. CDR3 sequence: CASRDYYMNTEAFF. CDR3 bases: TGTGCCAGCCGGGATTACTACATGAACACTGAAGCTTTCTTT.